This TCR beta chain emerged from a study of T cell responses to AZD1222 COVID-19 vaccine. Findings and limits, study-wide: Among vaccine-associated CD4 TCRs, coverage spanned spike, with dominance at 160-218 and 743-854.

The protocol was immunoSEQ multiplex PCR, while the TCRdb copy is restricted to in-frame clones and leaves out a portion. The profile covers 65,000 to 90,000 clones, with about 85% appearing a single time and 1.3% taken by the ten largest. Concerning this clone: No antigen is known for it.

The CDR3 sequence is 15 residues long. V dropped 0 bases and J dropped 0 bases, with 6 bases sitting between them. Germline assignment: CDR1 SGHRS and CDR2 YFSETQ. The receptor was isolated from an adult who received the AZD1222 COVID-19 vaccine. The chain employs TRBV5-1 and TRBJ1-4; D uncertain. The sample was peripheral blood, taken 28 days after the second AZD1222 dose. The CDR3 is CASSLGGATNEKLFF. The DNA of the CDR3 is TGCGCCAGCAGCTTGGGGGGTGCAACTAATGAAAAACTGTTTTTT.